The clone carrying this TCR beta chain has a single count. What it binds is unknown. The source of the sample is a study of T cells and Merkel cell carcinoma outcomes. The study's findings and limits: Reportedly, T-cell repertoire with density predicts Merkel cell carcinoma outcomes.

V was pared by 2 bases and J by 8 bases, with 16 bases between. The CDR3 loop spans 15 amino acids. Germline V gives CDR1 SGHVS, CDR2 FNYEAQ. The assay was immunoSEQ multiplex PCR, and TCRdb's table has in-frame clones only and misses some. The sample yields about 15,000 clones, more than 80% seen once. Sequenced input: tumor tissue from Merkel cell carcinoma. This receptor was obtained from a human donor with Merkel cell carcinoma. The rearrangement joins TRBV7-6 to TRBJ2-1; tentative D call: TRBD1 (6 bases). As DNA, the CDR3 is TGTGCCAGCAGCTTAACAGGGTCCCTTACCGATGAGCAGTTCTTC. Protein sequence: CASSLTGSLTDEQFF.